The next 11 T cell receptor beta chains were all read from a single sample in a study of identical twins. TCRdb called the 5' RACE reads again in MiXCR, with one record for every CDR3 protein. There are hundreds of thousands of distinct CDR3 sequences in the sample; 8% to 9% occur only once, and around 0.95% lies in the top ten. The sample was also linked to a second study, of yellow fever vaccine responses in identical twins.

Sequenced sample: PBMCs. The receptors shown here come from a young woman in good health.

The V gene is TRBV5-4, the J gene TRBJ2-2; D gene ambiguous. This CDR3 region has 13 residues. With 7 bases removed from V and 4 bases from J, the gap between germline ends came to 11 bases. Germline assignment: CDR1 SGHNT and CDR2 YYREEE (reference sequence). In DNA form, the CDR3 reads TGTGCCAGCTCCGCGCAGAGCACCGGGGAGCTGTTTTTT. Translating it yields CASSAQSTGELFF.

The CDR3 sequence: CSARDPRQGGTGELFF. In DNA form, the CDR3 reads TGCAGTGCTAGAGATCCGCGACAGGGAGGCACCGGGGAGCTGTTTTTT. The V and J genes are TRBV20-1 and TRBJ2-2, with TRBD1 as a possible D gene (7 bases). V lost 0 bases, J lost 4 bases, and 15 bases lay in between. The CDR3 has 16 amino acids. Per the germline V gene, CDR1 is DFQATT and CDR2 is SNEGSKA (reference sequence).

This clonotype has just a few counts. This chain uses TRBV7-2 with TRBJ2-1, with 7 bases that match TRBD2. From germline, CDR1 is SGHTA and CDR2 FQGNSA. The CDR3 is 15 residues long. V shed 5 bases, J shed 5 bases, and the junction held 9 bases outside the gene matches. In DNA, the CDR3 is TGTGCCAGCAGCCCGTGGCCAGCGGGAAACAATGAGCAGTTCTTC. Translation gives CASSPWPAGNNEQFF.

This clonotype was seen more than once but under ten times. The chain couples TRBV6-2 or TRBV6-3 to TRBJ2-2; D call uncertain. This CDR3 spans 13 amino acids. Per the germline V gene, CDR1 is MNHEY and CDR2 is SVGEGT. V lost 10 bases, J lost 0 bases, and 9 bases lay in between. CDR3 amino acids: CAIGPSNTGELFF. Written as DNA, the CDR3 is TGTGCCATCGGACCCTCGAACACCGGGGAGCTGTTTTTT.

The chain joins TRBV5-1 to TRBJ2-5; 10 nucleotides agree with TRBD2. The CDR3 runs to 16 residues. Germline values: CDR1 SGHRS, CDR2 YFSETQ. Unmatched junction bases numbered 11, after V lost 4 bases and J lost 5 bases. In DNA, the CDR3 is TGCGCCAGCAGCGGCGAAGCGGGGGGGCACCTCGAGACCCAGTACTTC. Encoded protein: CASSGEAGGHLETQYF.

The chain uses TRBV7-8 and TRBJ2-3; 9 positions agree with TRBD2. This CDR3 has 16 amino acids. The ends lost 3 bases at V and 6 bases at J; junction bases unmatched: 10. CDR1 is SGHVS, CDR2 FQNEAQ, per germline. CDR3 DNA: TGTGCCAGCAGCTTTTTTGCGGGAGGGCCAGGGGATACGCAGTATTTT. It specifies CASSFFAGGPGDTQYF.

This chain's CDR3 is CASSSPGDINEKLFF. The CDR3 DNA sequence: TGTGCCAGCAGCTCTCCCGGGGATATTAATGAAAAACTGTTTTTT. V is TRBV7-9 and J is TRBJ1-4, with D unclear. The CDR3 runs 15 residues. Trimming stripped 4 bases from V and 4 bases from J, with 13 bases between. Germline CDR1 and CDR2: SEHNR and FQNEAQ (reference sequence).

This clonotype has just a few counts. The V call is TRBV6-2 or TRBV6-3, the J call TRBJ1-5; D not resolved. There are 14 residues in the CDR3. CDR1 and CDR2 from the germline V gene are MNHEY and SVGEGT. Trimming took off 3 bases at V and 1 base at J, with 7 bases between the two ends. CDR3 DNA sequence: TGTGCCAGCAGTTATTGGCTAAGCAATCAGCCCCAGCATTTT. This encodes CASSYWLSNQPQHF.

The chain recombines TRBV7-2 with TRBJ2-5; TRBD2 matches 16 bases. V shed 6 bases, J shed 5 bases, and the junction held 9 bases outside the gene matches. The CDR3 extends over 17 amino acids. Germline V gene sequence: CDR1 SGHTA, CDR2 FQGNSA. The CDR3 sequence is CASRPAGLAGGSETQYF. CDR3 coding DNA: TGTGCCAGCAGGCCTGCGGGACTAGCGGGGGGGTCGGAGACCCAGTACTTC.

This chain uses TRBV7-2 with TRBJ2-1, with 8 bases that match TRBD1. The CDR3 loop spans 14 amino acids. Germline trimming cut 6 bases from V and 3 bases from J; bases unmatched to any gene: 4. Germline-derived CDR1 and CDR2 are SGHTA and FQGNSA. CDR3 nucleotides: TGTGCCAGCAGAAACAGGGGGAACTACAATGAGCAGTTCTTC. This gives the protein CASRNRGNYNEQFF. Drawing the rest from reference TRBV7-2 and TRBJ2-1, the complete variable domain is GAGVSQSPSNKVTEKGKDVELRCDPISGHTALYWYRQSLGQGLEFLIYFQGNSAPDKSGLPSDRFSAERTGGSVSTLTIQRTQQEDSAVYLCASRNRGNYNEQFFGPGTRLTVL.

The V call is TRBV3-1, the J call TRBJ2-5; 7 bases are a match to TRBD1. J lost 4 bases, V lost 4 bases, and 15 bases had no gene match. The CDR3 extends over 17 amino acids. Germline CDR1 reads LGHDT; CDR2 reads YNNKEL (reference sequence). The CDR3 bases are TGTGCCAGCAGCCCTCCCCTGCCCTTGAGACAGGGAGAGACCCAGTACTTC. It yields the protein CASSPPLPLRQGETQYF.